One and the same sample provided the 14 T cell receptor beta chains below, sequenced in a study of cytomegalovirus exposure and HLA in healthy donors. PCR was performed using 60 Vbeta and 13 Jbeta primers. Data came from immunoSEQ multiplex PCR; TCRdb stores just in-frame clones and leaves some out. The sample carries around 210,000 clones, over 65% recorded once. The source material was PBMCs. These receptors were obtained from a woman aged 30 to 39 in good health and CMV-seronegative.

The V and J genes are TRBV7-2 and TRBJ2-1; no clear D gene. The CDR3 spans 12 residues. Germline lookup yields CDR1 SGHTA and CDR2 FQGNSA. V dropped 2 bases and J dropped 9 bases, with 8 bases sitting between them. CDR3 in DNA: TGTGCCAGCAGCTTAAGACTCCCTGAGCAGTTCTTC. Translating it yields CASSLRLPEQFF.

In its sample, this clone was seen once. The rearrangement joins TRBV13 to TRBJ2-3, with 11 bases that match TRBD2. The ends lost 5 bases at V and 2 bases at J; junction bases unmatched: 18. The CDR3 is 20 amino acids. Germline V gene lookup returns CDR1 PRHDT and CDR2 FYEKMQ (reference sequence). The DNA for the CDR3 is TGTGCCAGCAGCCTAAGGGGACTAGCGGACACTGCGACACACACAGATACGCAGTATTTT. As protein: CASSLRGLADTATHTDTQYF.

The CDR3, as DNA: TGCGCCAGCAGCTTGGCCCACCAGACAGGGGACAGCACAGATACGCAGTATTTT. Protein sequence: CASSLAHQTGDSTDTQYF. This chain uses TRBV5-1 with TRBJ2-3, with 8 nucleotides matching TRBD1. The J segment lost 0 bases and the V segment lost 0 bases, leaving 9 bases of the junction unmatched. Germline CDR1 and CDR2: SGHRS and YFSETQ. The CDR3 length is 18 residues.

The rearrangement links TRBV6-5 to TRBJ2-5; D not resolved. The assigned J gene may be wrong: the sequence end matches TRBJ2-7 better. Germline V gives CDR1 MNHEY, CDR2 SVGAGI. The length of the CDR3 is 13 residues. This CDR3 is CASSSREVYEQYF. In DNA form, the CDR3 reads TGTGCCAGCAGTTCCCGTGAGGTGTACGAGCAGTACTTC.

The rearrangement uses TRBV27 and TRBJ2-2, with a weak D call TRBD1 (5 bases). The germline gives CDR1 MNHEY, CDR2 SMNVEV (reference sequence). The CDR3 is 15 residues long. Trimming shortened V by 2 bases and J by 1 base, and 8 bases separated the two germline ends. The CDR3 protein is CASSLVGVNTGELFF. Written as DNA, the CDR3 is TGTGCCAGCAGTTTAGTAGGGGTGAACACCGGGGAGCTGTTTTTT.

The chain is built from TRBV4-1 and TRBJ2-7; possibly TRBD1 for D (6 bases). The CDR3 spans 15 residues. Germline loops: CDR1 MGHRA, CDR2 YSYEKL. The V end lost 4 bases, the J end lost 3 bases, and 16 bases lay between the germline ends. CDR3 coding DNA: TGCGCCAGCAGCCTTACAGACCGGGACATCTACGAGCAGTACTTC. Amino acids: CASSLTDRDIYEQYF.

The chain has TRBV2 and TRBJ2-3; D uncertain. This CDR3 comprises 14 residues. Per germline, CDR1 SNHLY and CDR2 FYNNEI. The ends were cut back, 7 bases at V and 1 base at J, with 12 bases in the middle. This CDR3 is CASNTFAGTDTQYF. The CDR3 coding sequence is TGTGCCAGCAACACCTTCGCTGGCACAGATACGCAGTATTTT.

This clone was counted between two and nine times. The V gene is TRBV30, the J gene TRBJ2-7; perhaps TRBD2 as D (5 bases). The CDR3 consists of 12 residues. Trimming stripped 1 base from V and 9 bases from J, with 13 bases between. The V gene's germline CDR1 is GTSNPN and CDR2 SVGIG (reference sequence). The CDR3, as DNA: TGTGCCTGGAGTGACGGAACACGGGGGCAGTACTTC. Its translation is CAWSDGTRGQYF.

The rearrangement links TRBV5-1 to TRBJ2-1; a weak D match, TRBD2 (5 bases). In germline, CDR1 is SGHRS, CDR2 YFSETQ. The CDR3 loop spans 17 amino acids. V lost 4 bases, J lost 1 base, and 18 bases lay in between. The CDR3 protein is CASSPSPSVVSYNEQFF. The CDR3 nucleotides read TGCGCCAGCAGCCCTAGCCCCAGCGTCGTTTCCTACAATGAGCAGTTCTTC.

The chain has TRBV7-3 and TRBJ1-6, with D possibly TRBD1 on 5 matching bases. CDR1 and CDR2 from the germline V gene are SGHTA and FQGTGA. This CDR3 comprises 15 residues. Trimming removed 2 bases from V and 5 bases from J, with 10 bases in between. Here the CDR3 reads CASSLYGQNNSPLHF. DNA of the CDR3: TGTGCCAGCAGCTTATACGGACAAAATAATTCACCCCTCCACTTT.

J is TRBJ2-5 and V is TRBV29-1, with 10 bases fitting TRBD2. V gave up 6 bases and J gave up 3 bases; unmatched junction bases: 4. The V gene's germline CDR1 is SQVTM and CDR2 ANQGSEA. This CDR3 contains 13 residues. CDR3: CSVRTSGEETQYF. The CDR3 bases are TGCAGCGTGAGGACTAGCGGCGAAGAGACCCAGTACTTC.

A few counts support this clone. The chain couples TRBV4-1 to TRBJ2-7; 7 bases agree with TRBD1. The CDR3 is 14 amino acids. The junction had 7 bases not matched to a gene; V was cut back by 5 bases and J by 3 bases. The germline V gene has CDR1 MGHRA and CDR2 YSYEKL. CDR3 amino acids: CASSTTGTDYEQYF. The CDR3 bases are TGCGCCAGCAGCACAACCGGGACAGACTACGAGCAGTACTTC.

The chain has TRBV5-5 and TRBJ1-2; 10 bases agree with TRBD1. Trimming removed 0 bases from V and 4 bases from J; junction bases left unmatched: 6. Germline CDR1 SGHKS, CDR2 YYEKEE (reference sequence). The CDR3 contains 16 residues. CDR3 nucleotides: TGTGCCAGCAGCTTGGTCCGGACAGGGGGTCCCTATGGCTACACCTTC. This gives the protein CASSLVRTGGPYGYTF.

V usage is TRBV29-1 and J usage is TRBJ1-2, with 7 bases identical to TRBD1. Trimming at V came to 6 bases and at J to 3 bases, leaving 1 base not matched to a gene. The length of the CDR3 is 11 residues. Germline CDR1 is SQVTM and CDR2 is ANQGSEA. CDR3 sequence reads: CSVGTDYGYTF. The CDR3 DNA reads as TGCAGCGTAGGGACAGACTATGGCTACACCTTC.